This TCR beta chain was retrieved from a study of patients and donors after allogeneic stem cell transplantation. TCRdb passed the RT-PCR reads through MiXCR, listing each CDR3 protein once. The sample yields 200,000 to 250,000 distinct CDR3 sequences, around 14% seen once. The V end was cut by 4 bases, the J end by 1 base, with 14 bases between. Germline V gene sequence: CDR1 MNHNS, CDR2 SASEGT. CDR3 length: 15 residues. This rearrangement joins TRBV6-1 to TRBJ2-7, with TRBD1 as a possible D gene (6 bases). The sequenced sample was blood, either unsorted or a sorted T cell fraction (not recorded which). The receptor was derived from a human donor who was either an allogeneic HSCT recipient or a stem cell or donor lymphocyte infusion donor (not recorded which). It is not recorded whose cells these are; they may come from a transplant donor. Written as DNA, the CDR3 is TGTGCCAGCAGTGGGTCGTCGACAGGTTCCTACGAGCAGTACTTC. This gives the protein CASSGSSTGSYEQYF.